This T cell receptor (beta chain) came from a study of blood T cell repertoires in COVID-19. At the level of the study: Sites across the United States, Italy and Spain contributed samples from acute and convalescent COVID-19.

CDR1 and CDR2 from the germline V gene are SGHTA and FQGTGA. This CDR3 comprises 18 residues. Trimming stripped 5 bases from V and 0 bases from J, with 20 bases between. Original analysis: Amplifying reference gene primers gave estimates of nucleated cell counts. Some clones are missing from TCRdb's copy, which holds only in-frame ones; the method was immunoSEQ multiplex PCR. V and J calls and clone size follow that table, whereas D and trimming were derived from the DNA. The table has around 100,000 clones, about 90% seen once; the top ten hold about 1.8%. This sequence was found in a human donor with active COVID-19. The donor label of this sample is uncertain. The chain links TRBV7-3 to TRBJ2-1; D might be TRBD2 (6 bases). Sequenced input: peripheral blood. In nucleotides, the CDR3 is TGTGCCAGCAGCCCAGGAGGGGTCGAGGGACGCTCCTACAATGAGCAGTTCTTC. It yields the protein CASSPGGVEGRSYNEQFF.